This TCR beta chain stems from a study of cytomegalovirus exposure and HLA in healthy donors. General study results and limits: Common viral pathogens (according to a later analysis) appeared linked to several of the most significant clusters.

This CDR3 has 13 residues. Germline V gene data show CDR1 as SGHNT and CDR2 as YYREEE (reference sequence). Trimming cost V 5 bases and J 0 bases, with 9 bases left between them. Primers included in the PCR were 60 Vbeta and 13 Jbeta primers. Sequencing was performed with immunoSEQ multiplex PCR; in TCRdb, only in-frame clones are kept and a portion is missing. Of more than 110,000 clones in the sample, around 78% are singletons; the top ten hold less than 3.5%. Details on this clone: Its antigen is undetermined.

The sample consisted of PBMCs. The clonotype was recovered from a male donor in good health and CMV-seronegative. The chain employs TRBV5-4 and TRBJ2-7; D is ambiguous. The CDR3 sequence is CASRRVSSYEQYF. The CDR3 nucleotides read TGTGCCAGCAGGCGCGTAAGCTCCTACGAGCAGTACTTC.